A single sample gave rise to the 3 T cell receptor beta chains below, sequenced in a study of shared clonotypes between healthy human individuals. CD45RO-negative cells were positively selected for CCR7, leaving out terminally differentiated effector memory CD45RA+ cells. Profiled with immunoSEQ multiplex PCR; TCRdb holds only in-frame clones, not every one. The sample lists some 2.1 million clones, about 95% occurring once. Sequencing was done on a sample of naive CD8+ T cells sorted from blood. The receptor set was obtained from a man aged 18 to 30 in good health.

J is TRBJ1-2 and V is TRBV21-1. TRBV21-1 is labeled a pseudogene. The CDR3 spans 16 residues. The CDR3 region has the DNA TGTGCCAGCAGCCAAATCTCTCGGAGGAGCGGTTATGGCTACACCTTC. Protein sequence: CASSQISRRSGYGYTF.

On this clone itself: One end of the junction fails to match germline, which may point to a read error. The chain carries TRBV7-9 and TRBJ1-1; 7 bases fit TRBD1. Germline assignment: CDR1 SEHNR and CDR2 FQNEAQ (reference sequence). This CDR3 has 11 amino acids. In DNA, the CDR3 is TGTGCCAGCAGCTTTGCTGGACAGGAGGGCTTT. Translation gives CASSFAGQEGF.

This chain links TRBV4-3 with TRBJ2-2; unclear D gene. The germline gives CDR1 LGHNA, CDR2 YSLEER. The CDR3 extends over 16 amino acids. V lost 1 base and J lost 3, with 12 bases in between. The CDR3 protein is CASSQAAPRDTGELFF. The DNA for the CDR3 is TGCGCCAGCAGCCAAGCCGCTCCTCGGGACACCGGGGAGCTGTTTTTT.